This paragraph reports one TCR beta chain. The data were taken from a study of T cell changes during pregnancy in multiple sclerosis. This CDR3 comprises 15 residues. With 3 bases removed from V and 4 bases from J, the gap between germline ends came to 13 bases. From germline, CDR1 is WSHSY and CDR2 SAAADI. The assay was immunoSEQ multiplex PCR, and TCRdb's table has in-frame clones only and misses some. The sample lists more than 35,000 clones, 90% to 95% occurring once. The receptor's source is a female donor with multiple sclerosis, enrolled in a pregnancy study. The chain links TRBV10-2 to TRBJ1-3, with D unclear. The material was CD4+ T cells from peripheral blood mononuclear cells, obtained in the second trimester of pregnancy. This CDR3 is CASSDWGEIGNTIYF. In DNA, the CDR3 is TGCGCCAGCAGTGACTGGGGAGAGATAGGAAACACCATATATTTT.